The 7 T cell receptor beta chains below come from one sample, sequenced in a study of shared clonotypes between healthy human individuals. Using immunoSEQ multiplex PCR, the repertoire was profiled, and TCRdb retains in-frame clones only, with some absent. The table has some 2,100,000 clones, approximately 94% seen once. Naive CD8 cells lacked CD45RO and underwent positive selection for CCR7, leaving out terminally differentiated effector memory CD45RA+ cells. The sequenced material came from naive CD8+ T cells from PBMCs. These receptors were obtained from a man in his late teens or twenties in good health. Some clones in this sample may be carry-over from other donors' samples.

The rearrangement links TRBV13 to TRBJ2-1; 12 bases fit TRBD2. Germline-derived CDR1 and CDR2 are PRHDT and FYEKMQ (reference sequence). The CDR3 runs 16 residues. After removal of 0 bases from V and 10 bases from J, the junction contained 7 bases not matched to a gene. CDR3: CASSLGTSGSDREQFF. CDR3 coding DNA: TGTGCCAGCAGCTTAGGGACTAGCGGGAGTGATAGGGAGCAGTTCTTC.

The chain joins TRBV7-2 to TRBJ1-2, with D possibly matching TRBD1 (5 bases). The germline CDR1 and CDR2 sequences are SGHTA and FQGNSA. Between the trimmed V and J ends, which lost 5 bases and 2 bases, there was a span of 12 bases. This CDR3 is built from 14 residues. The CDR3 sequence is CASSTFPGNYGYTF. The CDR3 DNA reads as TGTGCCAGCAGCACCTTTCCAGGGAACTATGGCTACACCTTC.

The chain uses TRBV28 and TRBJ2-5; D is undetermined. Trimming left V 5 bases short and J 5 bases short, with 12 bases between. The CDR3 is 13 amino acids. CDR1 and CDR2 from the germline V gene are MDHEN and SYDVKM. The CDR3 DNA reads TGTGCCAGCAGTGTCGTGCTAAGGGAGACCCAGTACTTC. Translating it yields CASSVVLRETQYF.

The chain uses TRBV11-2 and TRBJ2-7, with 9 bases identical to TRBD1. The CDR3 has 16 amino acids. J lost 3 bases, V lost 4 bases, and 10 bases had no gene match. Germline V CDR1 and CDR2: SGHAT, FQNNGV. CDR3 in amino acids: CASSSHSRDRDYEQYF. CDR3 coding DNA: TGTGCCAGCAGCTCTCACTCCCGGGACAGGGACTACGAGCAGTACTTC.

The chain recombines TRBV9 with TRBJ2-3; D remains ambiguous. This CDR3 comprises 15 residues. The germline CDR1 and CDR2 sequences are SGDLS and YYNGEE. Trimming left V 4 bases short and J 2 bases short, with 14 bases between. The CDR3 here is CASSPTPTTTDTQYF. DNA of the CDR3: TGTGCCAGCAGCCCTACCCCGACGACCACAGATACGCAGTATTTT. Variable domain in full (rest from reference TRBV9 and TRBJ2-3): DSGVTQTPKHLITATGQRVTLRCSPRSGDLSVYWYQQSLDQGLQFLIQYYNGEERAKGNILERFSAQQFPDLHSELNLSSLELGDSALYFCASSPTPTTTDTQYFGPGTRLTVL.

As concerns this clone: Distinct nucleotide sequences in the sample also encode this CDR3. The rearrangement links TRBV2 to TRBJ2-7, with 7 bases that match TRBD2. The germline CDR1 and CDR2 sequences are SNHLY and FYNNEI. The CDR3 contains 14 residues. V lost 1 base to trimming and J lost 2 bases; unmatched junction nucleotides: 2. CDR3: CASSEGAGAYEQYF. CDR3 coding DNA: TGTGCCAGCAGTGAAGGGGCGGGAGCCTACGAGCAGTACTTC.

The chain employs TRBV4-2 and TRBJ1-6; TRBD1 matches 8 bases. The CDR3 is 16 residues long. J gave up 7 bases and V 0 bases, and 5 bases lay outside the gene matches. The germline gives CDR1 LGHNA, CDR2 YNFKEQ. CDR3 residues: CASSQDQGASNSPLHF. DNA for the CDR3: TGTGCCAGCAGCCAAGATCAGGGGGCTTCAAATTCACCCCTCCACTTT.